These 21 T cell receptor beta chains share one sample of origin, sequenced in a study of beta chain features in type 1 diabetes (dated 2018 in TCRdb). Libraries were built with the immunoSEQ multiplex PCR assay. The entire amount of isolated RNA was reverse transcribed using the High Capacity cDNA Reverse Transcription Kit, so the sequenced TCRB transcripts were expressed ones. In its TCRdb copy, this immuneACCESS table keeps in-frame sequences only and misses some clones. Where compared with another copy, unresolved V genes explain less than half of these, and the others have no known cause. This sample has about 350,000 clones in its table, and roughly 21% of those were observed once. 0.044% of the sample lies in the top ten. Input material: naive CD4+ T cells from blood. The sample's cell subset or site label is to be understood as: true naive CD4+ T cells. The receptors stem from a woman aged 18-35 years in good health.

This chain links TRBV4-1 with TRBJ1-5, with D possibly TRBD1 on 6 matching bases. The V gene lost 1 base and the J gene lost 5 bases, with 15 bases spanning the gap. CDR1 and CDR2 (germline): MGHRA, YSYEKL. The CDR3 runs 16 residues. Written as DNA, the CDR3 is TGCGCCAGCAGCCAAGTAAGGGGGACCAGGGATCAGCCCCAGCATTTT. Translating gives CASSQVRGTRDQPQHF.

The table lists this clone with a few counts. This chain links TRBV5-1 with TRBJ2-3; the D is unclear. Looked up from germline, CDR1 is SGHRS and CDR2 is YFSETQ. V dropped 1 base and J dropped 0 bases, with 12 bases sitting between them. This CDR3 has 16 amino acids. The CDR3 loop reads CASSLSTVISTDTQYF. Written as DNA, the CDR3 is TGCGCCAGCAGCTTGTCCACGGTAATAAGCACAGATACGCAGTATTTT.

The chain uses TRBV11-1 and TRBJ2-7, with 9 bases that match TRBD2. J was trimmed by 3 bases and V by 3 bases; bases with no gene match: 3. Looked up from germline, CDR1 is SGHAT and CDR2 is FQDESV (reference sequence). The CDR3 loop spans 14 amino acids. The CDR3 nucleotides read TGTGCCAGCAGCTTGGAGACTAGCGGCTACGAGCAGTACTTC. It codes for CASSLETSGYEQYF.

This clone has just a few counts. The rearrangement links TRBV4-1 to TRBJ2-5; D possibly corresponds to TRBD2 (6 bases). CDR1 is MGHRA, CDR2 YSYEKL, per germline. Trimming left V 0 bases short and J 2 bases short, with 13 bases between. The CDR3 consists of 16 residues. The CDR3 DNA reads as TGCGCCAGCAGCCAAGATAGGAGGGGCGGACAAGAGACCCAGTACTTC. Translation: CASSQDRRGGQETQYF.

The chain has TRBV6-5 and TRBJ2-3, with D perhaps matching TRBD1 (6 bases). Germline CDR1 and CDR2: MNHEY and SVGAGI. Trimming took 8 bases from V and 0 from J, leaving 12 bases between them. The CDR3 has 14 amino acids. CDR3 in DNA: TGTGCCAGCGCTAACAGGGCTAGCACAGATACGCAGTATTTT. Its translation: CASANRASTDTQYF.

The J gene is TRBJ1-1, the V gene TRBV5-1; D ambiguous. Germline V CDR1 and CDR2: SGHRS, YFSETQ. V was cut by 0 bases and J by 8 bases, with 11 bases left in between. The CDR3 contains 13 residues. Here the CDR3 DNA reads TGCGCCAGCAGCTTGGGCGGTCGAAAGGAAGCTTTCTTT. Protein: CASSLGGRKEAFF.

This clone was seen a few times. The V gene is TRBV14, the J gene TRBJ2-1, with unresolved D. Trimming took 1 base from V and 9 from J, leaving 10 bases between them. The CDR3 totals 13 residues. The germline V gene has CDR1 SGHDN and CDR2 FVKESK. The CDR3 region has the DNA TGTGCCAGCAGCCAAGCCGCCTCGGGTGAGCAGTTCTTC. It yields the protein CASSQAASGEQFF.

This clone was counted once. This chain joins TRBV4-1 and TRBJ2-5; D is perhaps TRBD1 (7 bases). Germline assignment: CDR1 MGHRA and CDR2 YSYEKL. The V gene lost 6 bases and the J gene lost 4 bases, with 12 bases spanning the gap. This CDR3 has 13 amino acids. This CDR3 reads CASSRQGGETQYF. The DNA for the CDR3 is TGCGCCAGCAGTCGACAGGGAGGAGAGACCCAGTACTTC.

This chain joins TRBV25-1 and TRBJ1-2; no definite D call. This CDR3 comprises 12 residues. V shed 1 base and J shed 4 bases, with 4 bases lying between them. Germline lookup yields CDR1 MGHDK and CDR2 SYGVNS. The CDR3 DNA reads TGTGCCAGCAGTGAATTTCTCTATGGCTACACCTTC. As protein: CASSEFLYGYTF.

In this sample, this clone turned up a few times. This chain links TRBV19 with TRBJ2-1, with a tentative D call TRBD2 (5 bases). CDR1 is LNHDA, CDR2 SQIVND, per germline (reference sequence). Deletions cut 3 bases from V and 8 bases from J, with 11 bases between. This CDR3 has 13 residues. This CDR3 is CASSIRQRDEQFF. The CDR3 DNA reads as TGTGCCAGTAGTATTCGGCAGAGGGATGAGCAGTTCTTC.

CDR3 loop: CASSLTSGSGNEQFF. CDR3 bases: TGTGCCAGCAGTCTCACTAGCGGGAGTGGCAATGAGCAGTTCTTC. This chain connects TRBV2 to TRBJ2-1; 11 nucleotides agree with TRBD2. The CDR3 covers 15 residues. Looked up from germline, CDR1 is SNHLY and CDR2 is FYNNEI. V was clipped by 5 bases and J by 6 bases; unmatched bases: 6.

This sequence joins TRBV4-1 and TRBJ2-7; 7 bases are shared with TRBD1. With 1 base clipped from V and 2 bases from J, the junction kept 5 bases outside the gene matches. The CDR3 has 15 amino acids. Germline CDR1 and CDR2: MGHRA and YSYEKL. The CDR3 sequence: CASSQGPGQTYEQYF. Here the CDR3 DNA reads TGCGCCAGCAGCCAAGGACCGGGACAGACCTACGAGCAGTACTTC.

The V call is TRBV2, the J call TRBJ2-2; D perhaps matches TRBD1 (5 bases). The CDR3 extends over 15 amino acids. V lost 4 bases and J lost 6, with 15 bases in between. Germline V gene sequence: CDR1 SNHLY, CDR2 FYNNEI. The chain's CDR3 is CASSVFAGPPGELFF. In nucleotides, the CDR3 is TGTGCCAGCAGTGTTTTTGCAGGGCCGCCCGGGGAGCTGTTTTTT.

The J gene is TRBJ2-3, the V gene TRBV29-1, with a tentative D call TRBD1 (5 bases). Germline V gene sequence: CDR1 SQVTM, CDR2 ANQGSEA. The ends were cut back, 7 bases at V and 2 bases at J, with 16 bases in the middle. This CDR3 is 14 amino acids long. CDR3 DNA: TGCAGCGCCCGCGACAGACCTACCACAGATACGCAGTATTTT. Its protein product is CSARDRPTTDTQYF.

The CDR3 region has the DNA TGTGCCAGCAGCCAGAATTATTCACCCCTCCACTTT. Amino acid sequence: CASSQNYSPLHF. This sequence joins TRBV7-2 and TRBJ1-6; D not resolved. V shed 5 bases and J shed 8 bases, with 7 bases lying between them. CDR1 is SGHTA and CDR2 is FQGNSA in the germline V gene. The CDR3 contains 12 residues. The variable domain in full, completed from reference TRBV7-2 and TRBJ1-6, reads GAGVSQSPSNKVTEKGKDVELRCDPISGHTALYWYRQSLGQGLEFLIYFQGNSAPDKSGLPSDRFSAERTGGSVSTLTIQRTQQEDSAVYLCASSQNYSPLHFGNGTRLTVT.

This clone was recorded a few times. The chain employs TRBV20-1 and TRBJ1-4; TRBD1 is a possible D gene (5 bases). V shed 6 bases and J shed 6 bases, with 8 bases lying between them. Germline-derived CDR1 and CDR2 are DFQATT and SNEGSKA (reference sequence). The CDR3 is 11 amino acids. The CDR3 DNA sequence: TGCAGTGCACCCAGGGATGAAAAACTGTTTTTT. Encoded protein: CSAPRDEKLFF.

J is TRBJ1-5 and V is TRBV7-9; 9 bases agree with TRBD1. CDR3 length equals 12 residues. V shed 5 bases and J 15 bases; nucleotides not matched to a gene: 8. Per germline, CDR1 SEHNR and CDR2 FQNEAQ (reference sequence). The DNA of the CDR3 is TGTGCCAGCAGCCTACAGGGGGCGGGCACGCATTTT. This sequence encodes CASSLQGAGTHF.

The CDR3 DNA reads TGTGCCAGCAGTTACGGTCAGGGTGGCGATTCACCCCTCCACTTT. Translated, it gives CASSYGQGGDSPLHF. The V gene is TRBV6-5, the J gene TRBJ1-6, with a weak D call TRBD1 (5 bases). Trimming removed 2 bases at V and 8 bases at J, with 13 bases between. The CDR3 length is 15 residues. From germline, CDR1 is MNHEY and CDR2 SVGAGI.

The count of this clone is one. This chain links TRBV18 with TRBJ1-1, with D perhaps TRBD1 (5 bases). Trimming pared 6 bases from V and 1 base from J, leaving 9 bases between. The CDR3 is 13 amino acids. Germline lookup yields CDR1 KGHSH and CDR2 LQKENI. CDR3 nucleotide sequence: TGTGCCAGCTCGGAAGGGGCGAACACTGAAGCTTTCTTT. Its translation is CASSEGANTEAFF.

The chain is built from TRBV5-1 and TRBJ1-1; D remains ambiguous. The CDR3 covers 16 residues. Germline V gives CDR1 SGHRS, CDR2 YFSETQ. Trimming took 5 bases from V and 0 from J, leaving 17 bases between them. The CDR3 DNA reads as TGCGCCAGCAGTTTAACTAACTCCGGCTTGAACACTGAAGCTTTCTTT. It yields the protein CASSLTNSGLNTEAFF. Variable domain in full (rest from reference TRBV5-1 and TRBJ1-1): KAGVTQTPRYLIKTRGQQVTLSCSPISGHRSVSWYQQTPGQGLQFLFEYFSETQRNKGNFPGRFSGRQFSNSRSEMNVSTLELGDSALYLCASSLTNSGLNTEAFFGQGTRLTVV.

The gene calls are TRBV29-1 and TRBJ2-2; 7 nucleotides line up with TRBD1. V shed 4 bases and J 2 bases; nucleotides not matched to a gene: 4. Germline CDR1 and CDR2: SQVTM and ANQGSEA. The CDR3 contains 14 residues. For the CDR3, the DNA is TGCAGCGTTGTACAGGGGCCCAACACCGGGGAGCTGTTTTTT. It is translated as CSVVQGPNTGELFF.